The 13 T cell receptor beta chains given below trace back to one sample, sequenced in a study of CD8 T cells in ankylosing spondylitis. General study points: For ankylosing spondylitis blood, a TCR beta motif of seven to nine highly homologous variants appeared characteristic.

One entry per CDR3 protein results from TCRdb running MiXCR on the 5' RACE reads. The sample gives under 550,000 distinct CDR3 sequences, 25% to 30% of which show up once; over 0.8% is in the top ten. The antigens these receptors bind are not known. Source material: blood, either unsorted or a sorted T cell fraction (not recorded which). The receptors were gathered from a male donor with ankylosing spondylitis.

This chain joins TRBV29-1 and TRBJ1-2; no firm D call. V lost 2 bases and J lost 6, with 22 bases in between. The CDR3 extends over 16 amino acids. Germline V gene sequence: CDR1 SQVTM, CDR2 ANQGSEA. CDR3 residues: CSVEFTSSLRPDGYTF. The CDR3 DNA reads TGCAGCGTTGAATTCACGTCTTCACTACGTCCTGATGGCTACACCTTC.

This chain joins TRBV11-3 and TRBJ1-3; no clear D gene. CDR1 SGHNT and CDR2 YENEEA come from the germline V gene. The CDR3 consists of 16 residues. V was clipped by 2 bases and J by 0 bases, with 11 bases between them. The CDR3 loop reads CASSLSLGYSGNTIYF. CDR3 nucleotides: TGTGCCAGCAGCTTATCGCTTGGTTACTCTGGAAACACCATATATTTT.

This clonotype was found a few times. The chain is built from TRBV14 and TRBJ2-1, with D tentatively TRBD1 or TRBD2 (7 bases each). In germline, CDR1 is SGHDN, CDR2 FVKESK. This CDR3 has 14 amino acids. The V and J ends lost 7 bases and 7 bases respectively, with 17 bases between them. The chain's CDR3 is CASTRGTAENEQFF. Here the CDR3 DNA reads TGTGCCAGCACGCGGGGGACAGCGGAGAATGAGCAGTTCTTC.

The chain carries TRBV20-1 and TRBJ2-5; 7 bases are a match to TRBD2. V trimming: 4 bases; J trimming: 5 bases; junction bases outside the gene matches: 13. CDR3 length: 15 residues. Germline V gene data show CDR1 as DFQATT and CDR2 as SNEGSKA (reference sequence). CDR3 sequence reads: CSAITSERSVETQYF. In nucleotides, the CDR3 is TGCAGTGCTATCACTAGCGAACGGAGTGTCGAGACCCAGTACTTC.

Only a few counts were recorded for this clonotype. V and J are TRBV24-1 and TRBJ2-5, with 12 bases lining up with TRBD2. This CDR3 contains 16 residues. CDR1 and CDR2 from the germline V gene are KGHDR and SFDVKD. After removal of 1 base from V and 7 bases from J, the junction contained 6 bases not matched to a gene. Here the CDR3 DNA reads TGTGCCACCAGTGATTTAGGGACTAGCGGGCTAGGGACCCAGTACTTC. Translation: CATSDLGTSGLGTQYF.

This clonotype was recorded a few times. V and J are TRBV24-1 and TRBJ2-3; D remains unclear. The CDR3 extends over 14 amino acids. Germline V gene sequence: CDR1 KGHDR, CDR2 SFDVKD. The V gene lost 4 bases and the J gene lost 2 bases, with 9 bases spanning the gap. DNA for the CDR3: TGTGCCACCAGTGACCTCCTAATCACAGATACGCAGTATTTT. The encoded protein is CATSDLLITDTQYF.

This clonotype was seen only a few times. V is TRBV5-1 and J is TRBJ2-1, with TRBD2 matching 8 bases. From germline, CDR1 is SGHRS and CDR2 YFSETQ. The CDR3 is 16 residues long. Germline trimming cut 0 bases from V and 8 bases from J; bases unmatched to any gene: 10. This CDR3 is CASSLDTGRAFDEQFF. The CDR3 nucleotides read TGCGCCAGCAGCTTGGATACCGGGAGGGCCTTCGATGAGCAGTTCTTC. Complete variable domain (other parts from reference TRBV5-1 and TRBJ2-1): KAGVTQTPRYLIKTRGQQVTLSCSPISGHRSVSWYQQTPGQGLQFLFEYFSETQRNKGNFPGRFSGRQFSNSRSEMNVSTLELGDSALYLCASSLDTGRAFDEQFFGPGTRLTVL.

This clonotype showed up just a few times. The rearrangement joins TRBV11-2 to TRBJ1-1, with TRBD1 as a possible D gene (5 bases). CDR3 size: 14 residues. Germline-derived CDR1 and CDR2 are SGHAT and FQNNGV. V lost 2 bases and J lost 7, with 14 bases in between. The CDR3 DNA reads TGTGCCAGCAGCTTAAGGGGCTGGGGGAATGAAGCTTTCTTT. Encoded protein: CASSLRGWGNEAFF.

This clonotype was recorded many times. This chain links TRBV15 with TRBJ1-4; TRBD1 is a possible D gene (5 bases). Germline loops: CDR1 LNHNV, CDR2 YYDKDF (reference sequence). Trimming removed 8 bases from V and 5 bases from J, with 12 bases in between. CDR3 length equals 13 residues. The CDR3, as DNA: TGTGCCACCGAACTCCGGGGGAATGAAAAACTGTTTTTT. Translating it yields CATELRGNEKLFF. Complete variable domain (other parts from reference TRBV15 and TRBJ1-4): DAMVIQNPRYQVTQFGKPVTLSCSQTLNHNVMYWYQQKSSQAPKLLFHYYDKDFNNEADTPDNFQSRRPNTSFCFLDIRSPGLGDTAMYLCATELRGNEKLFFGSGTQLSVL.

The V and J genes are TRBV6-1 and TRBJ2-2, with D possibly being TRBD2 (5 bases). The CDR3 consists of 14 residues. Trimming shortened V by 5 bases and J by 7 bases, and 14 bases separated the two germline ends. From germline, CDR1 is MNHNS and CDR2 SASEGT. The CDR3: CASSPFSEDGELFF. DNA for the CDR3: TGTGCCAGCAGTCCCTTTTCGGAGGACGGGGAGCTGTTTTTT.

The sample holds many counts of this clonotype. This rearrangement joins TRBV5-1 to TRBJ2-1; TRBD2 aligns across 9 bases. The CDR3 runs to 16 residues. Trimming took 2 bases from V and 5 from J; bases not matched to a gene: 8. Germline V lookup: CDR1 SGHRS, CDR2 YFSETQ. The CDR3 coding sequence is TGCGCCAGCAGCTTTAGCGGGGGCCGTGCACACAATGAGCAGTTCTTC. This gives the protein CASSFSGGRAHNEQFF.

The rearrangement uses TRBV11-2 and TRBJ2-1; a possible D gene is TRBD2 (6 bases). The CDR3 runs 16 residues. Germline values: CDR1 SGHAT, CDR2 FQNNGV. Trimming stripped 1 base from V and 7 bases from J, with 17 bases between. CDR3 loop: CASSLVAAGWSNEQFF. The DNA for the CDR3 is TGTGCCAGCAGCTTAGTCGCGGCGGGATGGTCAAATGAGCAGTTCTTC. The full variable domain, in which reference TRBV11-2 and TRBJ2-1 provide the parts outside the CDR3, is EAGVAQSPRYKIIEKRQSVAFWCNPISGHATLYWYQQILGQGPKLLIQFQNNGVVDDSQLPKDRFSAERLKGVDSTLKIQPAKLEDSAVYLCASSLVAAGWSNEQFFGPGTRLTVL.

The V and J genes are TRBV2 and TRBJ1-1; D remains ambiguous. Germline V gene lookup returns CDR1 SNHLY and CDR2 FYNNEI. The CDR3 is 13 amino acids. V was clipped by 2 bases and J by 5 bases, with 9 bases between them. The CDR3 coding sequence is TGTGCCAGCAGTGAAATGTCAGTTACTGAAGCTTTCTTT. It translates to CASSEMSVTEAFF.